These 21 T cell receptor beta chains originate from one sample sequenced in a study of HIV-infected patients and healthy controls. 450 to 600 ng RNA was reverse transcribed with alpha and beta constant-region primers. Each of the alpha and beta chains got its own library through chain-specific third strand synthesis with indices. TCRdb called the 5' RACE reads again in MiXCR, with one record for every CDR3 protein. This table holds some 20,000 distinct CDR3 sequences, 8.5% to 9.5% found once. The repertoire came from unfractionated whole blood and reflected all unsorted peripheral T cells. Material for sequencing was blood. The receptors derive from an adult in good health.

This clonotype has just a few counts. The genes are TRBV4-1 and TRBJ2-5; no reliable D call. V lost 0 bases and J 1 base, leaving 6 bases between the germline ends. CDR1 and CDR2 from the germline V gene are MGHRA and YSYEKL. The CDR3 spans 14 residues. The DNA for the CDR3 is TGCGCCAGCAGCCAAGATCTACTCCAAGAGACCCAGTACTTC. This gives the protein CASSQDLLQETQYF.

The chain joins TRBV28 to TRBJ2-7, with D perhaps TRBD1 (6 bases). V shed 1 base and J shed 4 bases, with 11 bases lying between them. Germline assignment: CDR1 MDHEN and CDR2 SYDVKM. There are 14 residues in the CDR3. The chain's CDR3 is CASSLFRGRYEQYF. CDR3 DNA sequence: TGTGCCAGCAGTTTATTCAGGGGCCGATACGAGCAGTACTTC.

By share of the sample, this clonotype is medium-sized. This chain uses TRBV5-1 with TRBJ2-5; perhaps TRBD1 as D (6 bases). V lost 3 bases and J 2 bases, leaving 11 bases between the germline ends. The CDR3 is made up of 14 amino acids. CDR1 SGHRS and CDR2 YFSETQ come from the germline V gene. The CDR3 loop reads CASSSGQTQETQYF. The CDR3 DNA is TGCGCCAGCAGCTCCGGACAGACTCAAGAGACCCAGTACTTC.

The CDR3 DNA follows: TGTGCCAGCAGCGTAGATGAGAGATTGAACACTGAAGCTTTCTTT. Translation: CASSVDERLNTEAFF. The chain employs TRBV9 and TRBJ1-1, with no clear D. The V and J ends lost 0 bases and 0 bases respectively, with 9 bases between them. CDR3 length equals 15 residues. CDR1 SGDLS and CDR2 YYNGEE come from the germline V gene.

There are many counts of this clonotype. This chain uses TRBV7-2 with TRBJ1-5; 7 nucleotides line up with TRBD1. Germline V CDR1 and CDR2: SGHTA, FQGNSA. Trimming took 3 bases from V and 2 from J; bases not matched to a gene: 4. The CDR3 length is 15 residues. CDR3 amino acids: CASSFRQGGNQPQHF. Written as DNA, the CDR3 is TGTGCCAGCAGCTTTAGACAGGGAGGCAATCAGCCCCAGCATTTT.

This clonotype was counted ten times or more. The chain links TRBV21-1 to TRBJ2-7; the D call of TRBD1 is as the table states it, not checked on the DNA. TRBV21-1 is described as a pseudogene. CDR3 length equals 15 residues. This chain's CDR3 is CASRKCETGGAEQYF. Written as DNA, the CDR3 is TGTGCCAGCAGGAAATGTGAGACAGGGGGCGCCGAGCAGTACTTC.

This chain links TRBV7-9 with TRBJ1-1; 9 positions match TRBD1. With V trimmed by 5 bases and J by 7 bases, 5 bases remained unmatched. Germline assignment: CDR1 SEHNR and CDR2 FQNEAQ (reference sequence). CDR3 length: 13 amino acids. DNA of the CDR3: TGTGCCAGCAGCGTCGGACAGGGGAATGAAGCTTTCTTT. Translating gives CASSVGQGNEAFF.

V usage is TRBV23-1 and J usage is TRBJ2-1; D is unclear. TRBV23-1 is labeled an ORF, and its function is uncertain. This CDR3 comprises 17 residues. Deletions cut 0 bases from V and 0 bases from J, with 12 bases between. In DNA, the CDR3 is TGCGCCAGCAGTCAATCGTCTGCAGATAGCTCCTACAATGAGCAGTTCTTC. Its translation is CASSQSSADSSYNEQFF.

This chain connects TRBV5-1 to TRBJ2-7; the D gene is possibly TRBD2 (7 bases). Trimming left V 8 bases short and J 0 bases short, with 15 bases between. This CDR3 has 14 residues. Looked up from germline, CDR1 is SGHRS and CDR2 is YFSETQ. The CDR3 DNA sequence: TGCGCCAGTCGGCCGGGGGGCAGCTCCTACGAGCAGTACTTC. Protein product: CASRPGGSSYEQYF. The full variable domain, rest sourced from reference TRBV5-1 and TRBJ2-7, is KAGVTQTPRYLIKTRGQQVTLSCSPISGHRSVSWYQQTPGQGLQFLFEYFSETQRNKGNFPGRFSGRQFSNSRSEMNVSTLELGDSALYLCASRPGGSSYEQYFGPGTRLTVT.

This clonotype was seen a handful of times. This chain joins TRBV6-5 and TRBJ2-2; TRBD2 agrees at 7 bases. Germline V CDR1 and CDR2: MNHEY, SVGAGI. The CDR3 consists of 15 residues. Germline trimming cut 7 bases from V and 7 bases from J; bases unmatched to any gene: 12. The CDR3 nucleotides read TGTGCCAGCACCCCCTCCTTTACTAGCGTCGGGGAGCTGTTTTTT. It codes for CASTPSFTSVGELFF.

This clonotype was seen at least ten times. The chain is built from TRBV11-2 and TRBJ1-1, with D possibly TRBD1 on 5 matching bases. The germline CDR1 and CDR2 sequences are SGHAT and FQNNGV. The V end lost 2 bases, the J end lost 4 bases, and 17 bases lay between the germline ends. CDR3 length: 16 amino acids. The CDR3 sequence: CASSLTSQVRGTEAFF. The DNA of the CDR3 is TGTGCCAGCAGCTTAACATCACAGGTTAGGGGCACTGAAGCTTTCTTT. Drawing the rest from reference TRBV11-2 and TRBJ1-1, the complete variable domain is EAGVAQSPRYKIIEKRQSVAFWCNPISGHATLYWYQQILGQGPKLLIQFQNNGVVDDSQLPKDRFSAERLKGVDSTLKIQPAKLEDSAVYLCASSLTSQVRGTEAFFGQGTRLTVV.

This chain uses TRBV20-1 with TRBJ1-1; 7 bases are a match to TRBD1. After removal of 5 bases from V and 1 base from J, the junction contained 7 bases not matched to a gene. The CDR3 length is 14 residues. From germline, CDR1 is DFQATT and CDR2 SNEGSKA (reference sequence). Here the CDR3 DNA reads TGCAGTGCTTCAGGGGGTCGGGAGAACACTGAAGCTTTCTTT. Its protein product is CSASGGRENTEAFF.

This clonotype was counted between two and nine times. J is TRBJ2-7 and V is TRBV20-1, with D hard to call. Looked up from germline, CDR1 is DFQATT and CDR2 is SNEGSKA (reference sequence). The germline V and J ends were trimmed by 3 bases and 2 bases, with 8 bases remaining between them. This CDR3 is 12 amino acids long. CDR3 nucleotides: TGCAGTGCTAGCCTACTACCCTACGAGCAGTACTTC. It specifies CSASLLPYEQYF.

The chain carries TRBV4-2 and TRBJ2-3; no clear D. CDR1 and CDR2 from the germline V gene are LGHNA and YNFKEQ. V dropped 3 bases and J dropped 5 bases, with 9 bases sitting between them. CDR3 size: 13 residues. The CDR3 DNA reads TGTGCCAGCAGCCAGGATACCGTAGATACGCAGTATTTT. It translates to CASSQDTVDTQYF.

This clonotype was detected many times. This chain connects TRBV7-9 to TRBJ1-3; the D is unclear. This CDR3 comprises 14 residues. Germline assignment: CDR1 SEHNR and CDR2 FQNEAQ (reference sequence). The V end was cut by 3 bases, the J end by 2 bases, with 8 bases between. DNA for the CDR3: TGTGCCAGCAGCTTCGAAGTGGCTGGAAACACCATATATTTT. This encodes CASSFEVAGNTIYF.

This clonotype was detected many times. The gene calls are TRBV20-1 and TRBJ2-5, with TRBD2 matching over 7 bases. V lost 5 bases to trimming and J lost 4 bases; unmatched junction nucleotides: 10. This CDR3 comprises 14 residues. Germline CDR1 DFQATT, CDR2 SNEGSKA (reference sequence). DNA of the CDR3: TGCAGTGCTGCCCGAGGGAGGGCCGGAGAGACCCAGTACTTC. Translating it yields CSAARGRAGETQYF.

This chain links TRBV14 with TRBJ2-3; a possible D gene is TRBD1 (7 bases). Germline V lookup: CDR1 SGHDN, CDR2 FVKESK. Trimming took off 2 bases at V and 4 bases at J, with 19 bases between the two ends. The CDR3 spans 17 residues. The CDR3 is CASSQKIGGGYADTQYF. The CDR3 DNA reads TGTGCCAGCAGCCAAAAAATCGGAGGGGGCTACGCAGATACGCAGTATTTT.

CDR3 in amino acids: CSVGGNSNQPQHF. The DNA for the CDR3 is TGCAGCGTGGGGGGAAATAGCAATCAGCCCCAGCATTTT. The chain has TRBV29-1 and TRBJ1-5; D is possibly TRBD1 (5 bases). Germline values: CDR1 SQVTM, CDR2 ANQGSEA. Deletions cut 6 bases from V and 0 bases from J, with 9 bases between. CDR3 length: 13 residues. The variable domain in full, completed from reference TRBV29-1 and TRBJ1-5, reads SAVISQKPSRDICQRGTSLTIQCQVDSQVTMMFWYRQQPGQSLTLIATANQGSEATYESGFVIDKFPISRPNLTFSTLTVSNMSPEDSSIYLCSVGGNSNQPQHFGDGTRLSIL.

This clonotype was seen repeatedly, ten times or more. CDR3: CASRPRRGRPYEQYF. DNA for the CDR3: TGTGCCAGCAGGCCCAGAAGGGGGCGTCCCTACGAGCAGTACTTC. The chain uses TRBV28 and TRBJ2-7; 7 bases match TRBD1. Germline V gene data show CDR1 as MDHEN and CDR2 as SYDVKM. With 6 bases clipped from V and 2 bases from J, the junction kept 10 bases outside the gene matches. The CDR3 runs to 15 residues.

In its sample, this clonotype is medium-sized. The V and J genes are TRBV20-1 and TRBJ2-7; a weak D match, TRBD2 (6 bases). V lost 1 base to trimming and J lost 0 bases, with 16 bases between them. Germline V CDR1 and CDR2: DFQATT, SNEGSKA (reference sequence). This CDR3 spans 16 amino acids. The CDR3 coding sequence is TGCAGTGCTAGAGCCTCCTGGCGGGGCAGCTCCTACGAGCAGTACTTC. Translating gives CSARASWRGSSYEQYF.

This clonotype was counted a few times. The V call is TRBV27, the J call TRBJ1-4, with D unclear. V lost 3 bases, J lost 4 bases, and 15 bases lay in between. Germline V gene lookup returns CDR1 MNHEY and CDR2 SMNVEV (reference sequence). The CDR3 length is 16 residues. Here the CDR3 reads CASSLGSGGINEKLFF. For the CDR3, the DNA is TGTGCCAGCAGTTTGGGGTCAGGTGGGATTAATGAAAAACTGTTTTTT.